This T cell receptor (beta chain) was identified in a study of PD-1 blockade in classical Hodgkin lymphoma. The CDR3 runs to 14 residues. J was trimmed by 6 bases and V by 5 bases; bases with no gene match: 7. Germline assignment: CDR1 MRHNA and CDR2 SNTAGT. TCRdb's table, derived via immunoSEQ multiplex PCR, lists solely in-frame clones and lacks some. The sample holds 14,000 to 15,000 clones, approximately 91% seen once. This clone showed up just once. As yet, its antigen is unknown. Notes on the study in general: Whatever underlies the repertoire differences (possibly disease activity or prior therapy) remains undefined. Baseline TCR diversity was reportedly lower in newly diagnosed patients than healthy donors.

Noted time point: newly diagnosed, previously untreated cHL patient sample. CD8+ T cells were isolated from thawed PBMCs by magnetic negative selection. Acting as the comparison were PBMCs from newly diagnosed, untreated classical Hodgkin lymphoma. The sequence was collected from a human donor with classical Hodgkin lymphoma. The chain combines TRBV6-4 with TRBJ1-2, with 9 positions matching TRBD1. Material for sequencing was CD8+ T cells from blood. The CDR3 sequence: CASSSGTGFDGYTF. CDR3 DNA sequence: TGTGCCAGCAGTTCCGGGACAGGGTTTGATGGCTACACCTTC.